These 17 T cell receptor beta chains were sequenced from one sample in a study of CD8 T cells in Susac syndrome (dated by TCRdb to the late 2010s). To prepare the library, the immunoSEQ multiplex PCR assay was applied. RNA was extracted using the RNeasy kit, and about 0.5 to 1 microgram was reverse transcribed with random hexamers. TCRdb took the public reads, trimmed them with fastp at Q25, ran MiXCR for clone calling and kept in-frame beta chains. One record per CDR3 amino acid sequence lists the most common genes and DNA. The sample records fewer than 150,000 distinct CDR3 sequences, around nine tenths of which are singletons. Approximately 0.24% of the sample is in the top ten clones. The sample consisted of CD8+ T cells from PBMCs. The receptor source for this set is a human donor with multiple sclerosis.

This chain joins TRBV7-9 and TRBJ1-2, with 9 bases fitting TRBD1. V was clipped by 7 bases and J by 4 bases; unmatched bases: 13. The germline V gene encodes CDR1 SEHNR and CDR2 FQNEAQ (reference sequence). This CDR3 region has 16 residues. This chain's CDR3 is CASTPSTGGLGYGYTF. DNA for the CDR3: TGTGCCAGCACCCCTTCAACAGGGGGCTTAGGCTATGGCTACACCTTC.

V is TRBV10-3 and J is TRBJ2-5; the D is unclear. CDR3 length: 17 amino acids. Germline values: CDR1 ENHRY, CDR2 SYGVKD. Deletions cut 0 bases from V and 5 bases from J, with 19 bases between. As DNA, the CDR3 is TGTGCCATCAGTGAGTCGAATTCAGGCCCCCTAGGGGAGACCCAGTACTTC. As protein: CAISESNSGPLGETQYF.

This clonotype turned up a few times. The rearrangement joins TRBV6-2 or TRBV6-3 to TRBJ2-7; 9 nucleotides agree with TRBD1. Germline V CDR1 and CDR2: MNHEY, SVGEGT. The CDR3 has 14 amino acids. V lost 0 bases and J lost 6; bases outside the gene matches: 3. The CDR3 sequence is CASSYSTGGSEQYF. CDR3 sequence (DNA): TGTGCCAGCAGTTACTCGACAGGGGGAAGCGAGCAGTACTTC.

This chain joins TRBV29-1 and TRBJ2-2; D gene uncertain. The germline V gene has CDR1 SQVTM and CDR2 ANQGSEA. V dropped 0 bases and J dropped 0 bases, with 14 bases sitting between them. The CDR3 has 17 amino acids. The chain's CDR3 is CSVEDLQESANTGELFF. CDR3 DNA sequence: TGCAGCGTTGAAGATCTTCAGGAGAGCGCGAACACCGGGGAGCTGTTTTTT.

The chain carries TRBV6-2 or TRBV6-3 and TRBJ2-7; TRBD2 matches 9 bases. In germline, CDR1 is MNHEY, CDR2 SVGEGT. There are 13 residues in the CDR3. The V and J ends lost 5 bases and 5 bases, in that order; junction bases with no gene match: 4. The CDR3 protein is CASSEREVNEQYF. In DNA form, the CDR3 reads TGTGCCAGCAGTGAGCGGGAGGTGAACGAGCAGTACTTC.

Concerning this clonotype itself: At one of its ends the junction is not consistent with the germline gene, which may arise from a read error. The rearrangement links TRBV27 to TRBJ1-1; D gene ambiguous. Germline values: CDR1 MNHEY, CDR2 SMNVEV (reference sequence). The CDR3 loop spans 13 amino acids. CDR3 sequence reads: CASSFAGNTEAFF. The CDR3 region has the DNA TGTGCCAGTAGTTTCGCAGGGAACACTGAAGCTTTCTTT.

This sequence joins TRBV5-1 and TRBJ2-1; D is possibly TRBD2 (5 bases). The length of the CDR3 is 16 residues. CDR1 and CDR2 from the germline V gene are SGHRS and YFSETQ. V was cut by 0 bases and J by 6 bases, with 16 bases left in between. The CDR3 is CASSLESLAGSNEQFF. The DNA for the CDR3 is TGCGCCAGCAGCTTGGAATCCCTAGCAGGATCCAATGAGCAGTTCTTC. Full variable domain (missing parts from reference TRBV5-1 and TRBJ2-1): KAGVTQTPRYLIKTRGQQVTLSCSPISGHRSVSWYQQTPGQGLQFLFEYFSETQRNKGNFPGRFSGRQFSNSRSEMNVSTLELGDSALYLCASSLESLAGSNEQFFGPGTRLTVL.

The chain combines TRBV9 with TRBJ2-5, with 7 bases aligning to TRBD2. The V gene's germline CDR1 is SGDLS and CDR2 YYNGEE. This CDR3 contains 14 residues. V was clipped by 4 bases and J by 4 bases; unmatched bases: 7. The CDR3 region has the DNA TGTGCCAGCAGCTTACTAGCGTCGGCAGAGACCCAGTACTTC. Protein product: CASSLLASAETQYF. The whole variable domain, remainder taken from reference TRBV9 and TRBJ2-5, is DSGVTQTPKHLITATGQRVTLRCSPRSGDLSVYWYQQSLDQGLQFLIQYYNGEERAKGNILERFSAQQFPDLHSELNLSSLELGDSALYFCASSLLASAETQYFGPGTRLLVL.

V gene TRBV30 combines with J gene TRBJ2-1; 9 bases are shared with TRBD2. This CDR3 contains 15 residues. With V trimmed by 5 bases and J by 4 bases, 9 bases remained unmatched. Germline assignment: CDR1 GTSNPN and CDR2 SVGIG (reference sequence). In nucleotides, the CDR3 is TGTGCCTGGGGGAAGGGGCTAGCGGGGTACAATGAGCAGTTCTTC. It is translated as CAWGKGLAGYNEQFF.

The V call is TRBV7-6, the J call TRBJ2-1; D gene uncertain. Germline assignment: CDR1 SGHVS and CDR2 FNYEAQ. This CDR3 contains 13 residues. The ends were cut back, 0 bases at V and 9 bases at J, with 9 bases in the middle. The CDR3, as DNA: TGTGCCAGCAGCTTAGCGCCAGGCGTTGAGCAGTTCTTC. Translation gives CASSLAPGVEQFF.

The chain employs TRBV6-1 and TRBJ2-1; D is unclear. The CDR3 spans 16 residues. Trimming left V 5 bases short and J 7 bases short, with 21 bases between. Germline CDR1 reads MNHNS; CDR2 reads SASEGT. Written as DNA, the CDR3 is TGTGCCAGCAGTCCCCTGACTGTATATCTGCGGAATGAGCAGTTCTTC. Its translation: CASSPLTVYLRNEQFF.

J is TRBJ2-2 and V is TRBV27; maybe TRBD1 (6 bases). Trimming removed 5 bases from V and 1 base from J, with 11 bases in between. Germline loops: CDR1 MNHEY, CDR2 SMNVEV (reference sequence). The CDR3 loop spans 15 amino acids. The chain's CDR3 is CASSHRDKNTGELFF. For the CDR3, the DNA is TGTGCCAGCAGTCACCGGGACAAGAACACCGGGGAGCTGTTTTTT.

This chain links TRBV4-3 with TRBJ2-3; 8 bases agree with TRBD1. Unmatched junction bases numbered 5, after V lost 4 bases and J lost 2 bases. Germline CDR1 and CDR2: LGHNA and YSLEER. CDR3 length equals 15 residues. DNA for the CDR3: TGCGCCAGCAGCCTGACAGGGGAGGACACAGATACGCAGTATTTT. Its protein is CASSLTGEDTDTQYF.

V and J are TRBV12-3 or TRBV12-4 and TRBJ2-7; D unresolved. With 6 bases removed from V and 1 base from J, the gap between germline ends came to 10 bases. This CDR3 spans 13 amino acids. The chain's CDR3 is CASSQTQSYEQYF. DNA for the CDR3: TGTGCCAGCAGCCAAACACAGTCCTACGAGCAGTACTTC.

CDR3 region: CSARDLDSGNSYNEQFF. The CDR3 DNA reads as TGCAGTGCTAGAGATCTTGATAGCGGGAACTCCTACAATGAGCAGTTCTTC. This chain links TRBV20-1 with TRBJ2-1, with 8 bases fitting TRBD2. The CDR3 length is 17 residues. The V segment lost 0 bases and the J segment 0 bases; nucleotides outside the gene matches: 7. Germline CDR1 reads DFQATT; CDR2 reads SNEGSKA (reference sequence).

This chain connects TRBV27 to TRBJ2-2; D gene unclear. Germline CDR1 MNHEY, CDR2 SMNVEV (reference sequence). The CDR3 is 14 amino acids. V was pared by 0 bases and J by 5 bases, with 7 bases between. CDR3 region: CASSLSVMTGELFF. The CDR3 region has the DNA TGTGCCAGCAGTTTATCGGTTATGACCGGGGAGCTGTTTTTT.

The V call is TRBV10-2, the J call TRBJ2-7, with no clear D. The CDR3 spans 12 residues. CDR1 is WSHSY, CDR2 SAAADI, per germline. V was trimmed by 6 bases and J by 0 bases, leaving 6 bases between them. CDR3: CASRKSSYEQYF. For the CDR3, the DNA is TGCGCCAGCAGGAAAAGCTCCTACGAGCAGTACTTC.